Sequencing of this TCR beta chain was carried out in a study of T cell responses to AZD1222 COVID-19 vaccine. Produced via immunoSEQ multiplex PCR; TCRdb's table is partial and in-frame only. The table records approximately 130,000 clones, nearly 90% of them present only once. The CDR3 runs to 17 residues. The V segment lost 0 bases and the J segment 4 bases; nucleotides outside the gene matches: 8. Germline-derived CDR1 and CDR2 are MNHEY and SVGEGT. The starting material was peripheral blood, obtained 28 days after the second AZD1222 dose. This clonotype was sampled from an adult who received the AZD1222 COVID-19 vaccine. The chain combines TRBV6-2 or TRBV6-3 with TRBJ2-3; 9 nucleotides agree with TRBD2. The CDR3 DNA follows: TGTGCCAGCAGTTACTCATGGGCGGGAGGGTTCTCAGATACGCAGTATTTT. Amino acids: CASSYSWAGGFSDTQYF.